The source of this T cell receptor (beta chain) is a study of breast tumors, draining lymph nodes, adjacent tissues (dated by TCRdb to the mid-2010s). General notes on the study: In breast cancer patients, the study compared the TCR beta repertoires of tumor, adjacent nontumor tissue and axillary lymph nodes. The study was designed to assess the relationships and possible T-cell exchange between tumor, surrounding tissue and draining lymph node repertoires in human breast cancer. On the study overall, not on this receptor specifically: Tumor and nontumor tissue repertoires were found to be significantly more similar in luminal-like than in basal-like breast cancer. T-cell repertoire diversity in tumors was found to be lower than in lymph nodes but higher than in nontumor tissue, and preferential V and J gene usage was observed. A scenario in which most tumor T cells derive from the lymph node and then expand within tumor tissue was judged to be consistent with the data. The study presented the conclusion that tumor T cells originate in lymph nodes as consistent with a hypothesis, not as something directly demonstrated.

V is trimmed back by 1 base and J by 2 bases, and the junction contains 16 bases that no gene match accounts for. For CDR1 and CDR2, the germline V gene (reference sequence) lists LGHDT and YNNKEL. Spanning cysteine to phenylalanine, the CDR3 consists of 19 amino acids. The sequence is cut down to CDR3 DNA, 57 bases in frame from base 1. Lymph node samples came from the axillary draining lymph nodes of breast cancer patients. Regarding this clonotype: Its cognate antigen has yet to be identified. A single base separates this from a much larger clone, so it may be a read error.

The sequencing machine was an Illumina HiSeq 2000. Multiplex PCR amplification was used to build the TCR beta chain libraries. The amplified TCR beta chain products were analyzed by high-throughput sequencing. TCRdb reanalyzed the raw reads on its own, using fastp at Q25 for trimming and MiXCR for clone calling, and kept in-frame beta chains. Duplicate CDR3 protein sequences are folded into a single record with the most common DNA and genes. This sample has approximately 130,000 distinct CDR3 sequences in its table, and approximately 22% of those were observed once. The biggest ten clones account for about 2.2% of the sample.

The sequence came from a female donor with breast cancer. Some clones in this sample may be carry-over from other donors' samples. The sample comprised axillary lymph node tissue. The V and J genes are TRBV3-1 and TRBJ2-7, with 8 middle bases fitting TRBD2. The nucleotide sequence reads as follows: TGTGCCAGCAGCCAAGCCCCTGGCGGGAGGACAAACTCCGCCTACGAGCAGTACTTC. Translation gives CASSQAPGGRTNSAYEQYF.